A selection of T cell receptor beta chains follows, all from one sample in a study of CD8 T cells in Susac syndrome. TCRdb independently ran MiXCR on the immunoSEQ multiplex PCR reads; one entry per CDR3 protein. The table includes under 250,000 distinct CDR3 sequences, about 94% detected once. Sample: CD4+ T cells from PBMCs. The receptors were gathered from a human donor with Susac syndrome. CDR3s include the opening cysteine and the closing phenylalanine or tryptophan. Fields, in order: J gene, clone size, D gene, V gene, CDR3 length, CDR3 protein, CDR3 DNA. A D gene is named only where the DNA matches it firmly. For some rows the clone size is stated as once, few or many, or as a class when expanded; others skip it.

>TRBJ2-2|NA|TRBD1|TRBV30|13
CAWSSGGTGELFF
TGTGCCTGGAGCTCAGGGGGCACCGGGGAGCTGTTTTTT
>TRBJ1-6|NA|NA|TRBV2|15
CASSELAGLNSPLHF
TGTGCCAGCAGTGAATTGGCAGGGTTAAATTCACCCCTCCACTTT
>TRBJ1-2|once|NA|TRBV5-1|13
CASSLEPGEGYTF
TGCGCCAGCAGCTTGGAACCAGGGGAAGGCTACACCTTC
>TRBJ2-7|NA|NA|TRBV7-9|13
CASSPYGGFEQYF
TGTGCCAGCAGCCCATATGGTGGGTTCGAGCAGTACTTC
>TRBJ2-4|once|NA|TRBV24-1|15
CATSDTGRAKNIQYF
TGTGCCACCAGTGATACTGGCAGAGCCAAAAACATTCAGTACTTC
>TRBJ2-1|NA|NA|TRBV5-1|13
CASSIGGDNEQFF
TGCGCCAGCAGCATCGGGGGCGACAATGAGCAGTTCTTC
>TRBJ2-5|NA|NA|TRBV30|16
CAWSRRDGRREETQYF
TGTGCCTGGAGTAGGAGGGACGGGAGACGAGAGGAGACCCAGTACTTC
>TRBJ2-7|once|TRBD2|TRBV5-4|14
CASTPRGVSHEQYF
TGTGCCAGCACCCCTCGGGGGGTTTCCCACGAGCAGTACTTC
>TRBJ2-1|NA|TRBD2|TRBV30|15
CAWALAGGPYNEQFF
TGTGCCTGGGCCCTAGCGGGGGGTCCCTACAATGAGCAGTTCTTC
>TRBJ1-1|NA|TRBD1|TRBV27|14
CASSFGQGSAEAFF
TGTGCCAGCAGTTTCGGACAGGGAAGCGCTGAAGCTTTCTTT
>TRBJ2-4|NA|NA|TRBV7-2|14
CASSSQGPKNIQYF
TGTGCCAGCAGCTCACAGGGTCCCAAAAACATTCAGTACTTC
>TRBJ2-7|NA|TRBD1|TRBV6-1|13
CASRRDSSAEQYF
TGTGCCAGCAGGAGGGACAGCTCGGCCGAGCAGTACTTC
>TRBJ2-5|NA|NA|TRBV7-2|14
CASGPGTRQETQYF
TGTGCCAGCGGCCCCGGGACCCGGCAAGAGACCCAGTACTTC
>TRBJ2-6|NA|NA|TRBV30|15
CAWSTSHSGANVLTF
TGTGCCTGGAGTACTAGCCACTCTGGGGCCAACGTCCTGACTTTC
>TRBJ2-1|once|NA|TRBV12-5|15
CASGWGPEALGEQFF
TGTGCTAGTGGTTGGGGCCCGGAGGCGTTGGGTGAGCAGTTCTTC
>TRBJ1-1|NA|NA|TRBV20-1|13
CSASEVGDTEAFF
TGCAGTGCTAGTGAGGTTGGGGACACTGAAGCTTTCTTT
>TRBJ2-1|NA|NA|TRBV4-3|14
CASSLLRLGGEQFF
TGCGCCAGCAGCCTCCTCCGATTAGGCGGTGAGCAGTTCTTC
>TRBJ1-6|NA|NA|TRBV4-2|16
CASSQDLGHYNSPLHF
TGTGCCAGCAGCCAAGATCTTGGGCACTATAATTCACCCCTCCACTTT
>TRBJ2-5|NA|TRBD2|TRBV20-1|16
CSAMGLAGGYQETQYF
TGCAGTGCTATGGGACTAGCGGGGGGATATCAAGAGACCCAGTACTTC
>TRBJ2-7|NA|NA|TRBV18|15
CASSRPGTDSYEQYF
TGTGCCAGCTCACGGCCCGGGACGGACTCCTACGAGCAGTACTTC
>TRBJ2-7|NA|NA|TRBV27|14
CASSPARATHEQYF
TGTGCCAGCAGCCCGGCGAGGGCAACCCACGAGCAGTACTTC
>TRBJ2-3|NA|NA|TRBV20-1|13
CSAREGRADTQYF
TGCAGTGCCAGAGAGGGCAGGGCAGATACGCAGTATTTT
>TRBJ2-3|NA|NA|TRBV4-3|16
CASSQDTGVSTDTQYF
TGCGCCAGCAGCCAAGATACCGGGGTCAGCACAGATACGCAGTATTTT
>TRBJ1-1|NA|NA|TRBV9|15
CASSVAVQGNTEAFF
TGTGCCAGCAGCGTAGCTGTTCAGGGGAACACTGAAGCTTTCTTT
>TRBJ2-3|NA|NA|TRBV6-1|14
CASSRGDRTDTQYF
TGTGCCAGCAGTCGCGGGGACCGCACAGATACGCAGTATTTT
>TRBJ2-7|NA|NA|TRBV3-1|14
CASSRSGARYEQYF
TGTGCCAGCAGCCGATCGGGGGCGCGGTACGAGCAGTACTTC
>TRBJ2-1|NA|TRBD2|TRBV29-1|16
CSVGYSGGALKYEQFF
TGCAGCGTTGGTTATAGCGGGGGAGCCCTTAAGTATGAGCAGTTCTTC
>TRBJ1-5|NA|TRBD1|TRBV7-9|14
CASSLTGPNQPQHF
TGTGCCAGCAGCTTGACAGGGCCCAATCAGCCCCAGCATTTT
>TRBJ1-6|NA|NA|TRBV9|15
CASSVEGLDNSPLHF
TGTGCCAGCAGCGTTGAGGGCCTGGATAATTCACCCCTCCACTTT
>TRBJ2-7|NA|TRBD1|TRBV6-2/TRBV6-3|13
CASTGDRGHEQYF
TGTGCCAGCACGGGGGACAGGGGCCACGAGCAGTACTTC
>TRBJ1-4|once|TRBD1|TRBV20-1|15
CSAQEPGQGDEKLFF
TGCAGTGCTCAAGAACCGGGACAGGGGGATGAAAAACTGTTTTTT
>TRBJ1-2|NA|NA|TRBV7-2|15
CASSLATGTVYGYTF
TGTGCCAGCAGCTTAGCTACAGGAACGGTCTATGGCTACACCTTC
>TRBJ1-1|NA|TRBD1|TRBV30|15
CAWRYVGQGRTEAFF
TGTGCCTGGAGATACGTCGGACAGGGCAGGACTGAAGCTTTCTTT
>TRBJ1-2|NA|TRBD1|TRBV19|13
CASSPTGARGYTF
TGTGCCAGTAGTCCAACAGGGGCAAGAGGCTACACCTTC
>TRBJ1-3|NA|NA|TRBV6-5|15
CASSYSGRDGNTIYF
TGTGCCAGCAGTTACTCCGGCAGGGATGGAAACACCATATATTTT
>TRBJ1-1|NA|NA|TRBV7-9|14
CASSLGGLNTEAFF
TGTGCCAGCAGCTTGGGGGGCCTCAACACTGAAGCTTTCTTT
>TRBJ2-4|NA|TRBD1|TRBV30|14
CAWSRQGPLNIQYF
TGTGCCTGGAGTCGACAGGGACCATTAAACATTCAGTACTTC
>TRBJ1-6|NA|NA|TRBV6-6|13
CASILTGDSPLHF
TGTGCCAGCATCCTCACCGGGGATTCACCCCTCCACTTT
>TRBJ2-7|once|TRBD2|TRBV7-9|15
CASSLLAGGTGEQYF
TGTGCCAGCAGCTTGCTAGCGGGGGGAACTGGCGAGCAGTACTTC
>TRBJ1-6|NA|NA|TRBV7-2|14
CASSLTGTNSPLHF
TGTGCCAGCAGTTTGACGGGGACTAATTCACCCCTCCACTTT
>TRBJ1-2|NA|TRBD1|TRBV5-1|15
CASSLAGGQGDGYTF
TGCGCCAGCAGCTTGGCCGGGGGACAGGGAGATGGCTACACCTTC
>TRBJ2-1|NA|TRBD2|TRBV27|14
CASSYQRGANEQFF
TGTGCCAGCAGTTACCAGCGGGGGGCCAATGAGCAGTTCTTC
>TRBJ1-2|NA|NA|TRBV6-2/TRBV6-3|13
CASSHTAGDGYTF
TGTGCCAGCAGTCACACTGCGGGTGATGGCTACACCTTC
>TRBJ2-3|NA|NA|TRBV4-3|15
CASSQDLTLTDTQYF
TGCGCCAGCAGCCAAGATTTAACGCTGACAGATACGCAGTATTTT
>TRBJ1-2|NA|NA|TRBV6-2/TRBV6-3|16
CASSYSLTRETNGYTF
TGTGCCAGCAGTTATTCCCTGACCAGGGAGACGAATGGCTACACCTTC
>TRBJ2-2|once|NA|TRBV10-3|11
CAISVTGELFF
TGTGCCATCTCAGTCACCGGGGAGCTGTTTTTT
>TRBJ2-7|NA|NA|TRBV9|13
CASSYKVGSEQYF
TGTGCCAGCAGCTACAAGGTGGGGTCCGAGCAGTACTTC
>TRBJ2-1|once|TRBD1|TRBV5-4|15
CASSIGQGGWNEQFF
TGTGCCAGCAGCATCGGACAGGGAGGTTGGAATGAGCAGTTCTTC
>TRBJ1-2|NA|NA|TRBV5-1|15
CASSQTVEGLDGYTF
TGCGCCAGCAGCCAGACCGTTGAGGGGTTGGATGGCTACACCTTC
>TRBJ2-1|NA|NA|TRBV5-4|16
CASSSRGAILYNEQFF
TGTGCCAGCAGCTCTCGCGGGGCGATACTATACAATGAGCAGTTCTTC
>TRBJ1-2|once|NA|TRBV9|14
CASSVGTANYGYTF
TGTGCCAGCAGCGTAGGGACCGCTAACTATGGCTACACCTTC
>TRBJ1-2|NA|NA|TRBV4-1|14
CASSPHLGAYGYTF
TGCGCCAGCAGCCCGCACCTGGGTGCCTATGGCTACACCTTC